The 27 T cell receptor beta chains in this list originate from one sample, sequenced in a study of cytomegalovirus exposure and HLA in healthy donors (dated by TCRdb to 2016 to 2017). Receptor amplification or capture employed the immunoSEQ multiplex PCR assay. The table comes from immuneACCESS by way of TCRdb, which keeps in-frame sequences with V and J called. Part of the clones is missing from these tables; in studies checked, under half for an unresolved V gene and the rest for unknown reasons. The sample table lists about 300,000 clones, approximately 90% of them with a count of one. Roughly 0.93% of the sample rests with the top ten. The specimen sequenced was PBMCs. These receptors all come from a young woman in good health and CMV-seronegative.

This chain uses TRBV28 with TRBJ2-7, with 13 bases aligning to TRBD2. CDR3 length: 15 residues. The ends lost 6 bases at V and 2 bases at J; junction bases unmatched: 4. CDR1 MDHEN and CDR2 SYDVKM come from the germline V gene. The DNA of the CDR3 is TGTGCCAGCAGGTTTGGACTAGCGGGAGCCTACGAGCAGTACTTC. Its translation is CASRFGLAGAYEQYF.

The chain recombines TRBV28 with TRBJ1-4; D is undetermined. The ends were cut back, 5 bases at V and 2 bases at J, with 12 bases in the middle. From germline, CDR1 is MDHEN and CDR2 SYDVKM. CDR3 length: 15 residues. DNA of the CDR3: TGTGCCAGCAGTCCCCCCCCCGTGACTAATGAAAAACTGTTTTTT. The encoded protein is CASSPPPVTNEKLFF.

CDR3 in DNA: TGCGCCAGCCGTCCGGGACAGGGGTCCTACGAGCAGTACTTC. Translation: CASRPGQGSYEQYF. The chain links TRBV10-2 to TRBJ2-7, with 10 nucleotides matching TRBD1. This CDR3 contains 14 residues. Germline trimming cut 8 bases from V and 1 base from J; bases unmatched to any gene: 5. Germline loops: CDR1 WSHSY, CDR2 SAAADI.

This clone was seen only once. The chain links TRBV19 to TRBJ2-5; D remains unclear. The germline V gene has CDR1 LNHDA and CDR2 SQIVND (reference sequence). The V end was cut by 6 bases, the J end by 6 bases, with 20 bases between. This CDR3 contains 15 residues. As DNA, the CDR3 is TGTGCCAGTAGCAGTCGGAGCGCGACTCTTCAGACCCAGTACTTC. It specifies CASSSRSATLQTQYF.

In its sample, this clone was seen once. This chain's CDR3 is CASSLTSGRVYEQFF. CDR3 coding DNA: TGCGCCAGCAGCCTAACTAGCGGGAGGGTCTATGAGCAGTTCTTC. The V call is TRBV4-1, the J call TRBJ2-1; TRBD2 matches 13 bases. V shed 4 bases and J 8 bases; nucleotides not matched to a gene: 5. The CDR3 spans 15 residues. Germline lookup yields CDR1 MGHRA and CDR2 YSYEKL.

This chain uses TRBV9 with TRBJ2-1; maybe TRBD2 (5 bases). Trimming took 0 bases from V and 9 from J, leaving 16 bases between them. This CDR3 region has 15 residues. Germline CDR1 is SGDLS and CDR2 is YYNGEE. The CDR3 reads CASSVEGSPRGEQFF. CDR3 in DNA: TGTGCCAGCAGCGTAGAAGGGAGTCCACGAGGTGAGCAGTTCTTC. Using reference TRBV9 and TRBJ2-1 for the parts outside the CDR3, the full variable domain is DSGVTQTPKHLITATGQRVTLRCSPRSGDLSVYWYQQSLDQGLQFLIQYYNGEERAKGNILERFSAQQFPDLHSELNLSSLELGDSALYFCASSVEGSPRGEQFFGPGTRLTVL.

This rearrangement joins TRBV19 to TRBJ2-1; weak D call: TRBD2 (6 bases). V lost 3 bases to trimming and J lost 7 bases, with 22 bases between them. The CDR3 runs 17 residues. Germline assignment: CDR1 LNHDA and CDR2 SQIVND (reference sequence). CDR3 amino acids: CASSIRFSSVEGNEQFF. CDR3 coding DNA: TGTGCCAGTAGTATTCGGTTCTCATCGGTGGAGGGGAATGAGCAGTTCTTC.

CDR3 DNA sequence: TGTGCCAGCAGCCTATCTTTCGACTGGAACACTGAAGCTTTCTTT. It encodes CASSLSFDWNTEAFF. This rearrangement joins TRBV7-2 to TRBJ1-1; no definite D call. CDR1 SGHTA and CDR2 FQGNSA come from the germline V gene. There are 15 residues in the CDR3. Trimming shortened V by 5 bases and J by 1 base, and 14 bases separated the two germline ends.

This clone was seen only once. The chain recombines TRBV19 with TRBJ2-6; TRBD2 matches at 8 bases. J lost 0 bases, V lost 7 bases, and 8 bases had no gene match. The germline CDR1 and CDR2 sequences are LNHDA and SQIVND (reference sequence). The CDR3 loop spans 17 amino acids. Here the CDR3 reads CASTQPGGSSGANVLTF. The DNA for the CDR3 is TGTGCCAGTACCCAACCGGGGGGGTCCTCTGGGGCCAACGTCCTGACTTTC.

The gene calls are TRBV9 and TRBJ1-2, with 8 bases identical to TRBD1. Germline V gives CDR1 SGDLS, CDR2 YYNGEE. The CDR3 covers 14 residues. The V and J ends lost 0 bases and 5 bases, in that order; junction bases with no gene match: 3. The CDR3, as DNA: TGTGCCAGCAGCGTAGGACAGGGGCAGTATGGCTACACCTTC. This sequence encodes CASSVGQGQYGYTF.

In this sample, this clone turned up once. This chain links TRBV14 with TRBJ1-1; D unclear. V lost 3 bases and J 1 base, leaving 15 bases between the germline ends. Germline V gene data show CDR1 as SGHDN and CDR2 as FVKESK. The CDR3 covers 16 residues. Here the CDR3 reads CASSQALGRGNTEAFF. CDR3 DNA sequence: TGTGCCAGCAGCCAGGCCCTTGGAAGAGGGAACACTGAAGCTTTCTTT.

This chain uses TRBV7-2 with TRBJ1-3, with D possibly matching TRBD1 (6 bases). The germline gives CDR1 SGHTA, CDR2 FQGNSA. The CDR3 consists of 14 residues. V lost 5 bases, J lost 4 bases, and 12 bases lay in between. The CDR3 spells CASSLQGGGNTIYF. In nucleotides, the CDR3 is TGTGCCAGCAGCCTACAGGGTGGGGGAAACACCATATATTTT.

This clone has a handful of counts. The DNA of the CDR3 is TGTGCAAGTCGCTCTGGACTGAGGAGTGGCTACACCTTC. Translation: CASRSGLRSGYTF. The rearrangement joins TRBV12-2 to TRBJ1-2. TRBV12-2 is marked as a pseudogene. CDR3 length: 13 residues.

The J gene is TRBJ1-2, the V gene TRBV9; 7 nucleotides align to TRBD1. The trim removed 0 bases at V and 6 bases at J, leaving 8 bases unmatched. This CDR3 spans 15 amino acids. Germline-derived CDR1 and CDR2 are SGDLS and YYNGEE. The CDR3 DNA follows: TGTGCCAGCAGCGTAGCTACGGGCAGGGGGGATGGCTACACCTTC. Amino acids: CASSVATGRGDGYTF.

CDR3 sequence: CASSLGGGRFPYEQYF. The CDR3 DNA reads as TGTGCCAGCAGCTTAGGGGGGGGGAGGTTCCCCTACGAGCAGTACTTC. This chain links TRBV7-2 with TRBJ2-7, with TRBD2 identical over 7 bases. Unmatched junction bases numbered 8, after V lost 1 base and J lost 2 bases. Germline-derived CDR1 and CDR2 are SGHTA and FQGNSA. The CDR3 contains 16 residues. The variable domain in full, with the rest retrieved from reference TRBV7-2 and TRBJ2-7, is GAGVSQSPSNKVTEKGKDVELRCDPISGHTALYWYRQSLGQGLEFLIYFQGNSAPDKSGLPSDRFSAERTGGSVSTLTIQRTQQEDSAVYLCASSLGGGRFPYEQYFGPGTRLTVT.

The chain uses TRBV11-3 and TRBJ2-2, with D maybe TRBD2 (6 bases). Per germline, CDR1 SGHNT and CDR2 YENEEA. CDR3 size: 15 residues. V was trimmed by 0 bases and J by 7 bases, leaving 12 bases between them. The CDR3 sequence: CASSLEERRGGELFF. The CDR3 DNA reads as TGTGCCAGCAGCTTAGAGGAAAGGCGGGGCGGGGAGCTGTTTTTT.

The V call is TRBV7-2, the J call TRBJ2-1, with D possibly matching TRBD1 (5 bases). This CDR3 is built from 12 residues. The V gene lost 5 bases and the J gene lost 7 bases, with 9 bases spanning the gap. CDR1 and CDR2 (germline): SGHTA, FQGNSA. The chain's CDR3 is CASSLPGNEQFF. CDR3 bases: TGTGCCAGCAGCCTCCCAGGGAATGAGCAGTTCTTC.

This sequence joins TRBV6-1 and TRBJ2-7, with D unclear. The CDR3 has 13 residues. Trimming shortened V by 2 bases and J by 4 bases, and 9 bases separated the two germline ends. The germline V gene has CDR1 MNHNS and CDR2 SASEGT. The CDR3 nucleotides are TGTGCCAGCAGTGAACTACAGCCGTACGAGCAGTACTTC. It translates to CASSELQPYEQYF.

The chain is built from TRBV28 and TRBJ2-7; 8 bases agree with TRBD2. J gave up 5 bases and V 3 bases, and 9 bases lay outside the gene matches. Germline V lookup: CDR1 MDHEN, CDR2 SYDVKM. The CDR3 is 15 residues long. CDR3 DNA sequence: TGTGCCAGCAGTTTCGGGGGGGTATTTAGCCACGAGCAGTACTTC. This codes for CASSFGGVFSHEQYF.

This clone has a handful of counts. The CDR3 region has the DNA TGTGCCAGCAGGACTAGCGGGAGTGGCAATGAGCAGTTCTTC. Translating it yields CASRTSGSGNEQFF. The V call is TRBV27, the J call TRBJ2-1; 12 nucleotides align to TRBD2. The CDR3 consists of 14 residues. The germline gives CDR1 MNHEY, CDR2 SMNVEV (reference sequence). The V segment lost 6 bases and the J segment 6 bases; nucleotides outside the gene matches: 3.

This chain joins TRBV5-1 and TRBJ2-7; 7 bases map to TRBD1. V gave up 4 bases and J gave up 0 bases; unmatched junction bases: 7. This CDR3 contains 15 residues. The germline V gene encodes CDR1 SGHRS and CDR2 YFSETQ. Here the CDR3 reads CASSQKGQPSYEQYF. DNA of the CDR3: TGCGCCAGCAGCCAGAAGGGACAGCCCTCCTACGAGCAGTACTTC.

The chain links TRBV7-2 to TRBJ2-2, with D tentatively TRBD1 (7 bases). V was cut by 5 bases and J by 7 bases, with 17 bases left in between. Germline CDR1 reads SGHTA; CDR2 reads FQGNSA. CDR3 length equals 15 residues. Here the CDR3 reads CASSPDRREGGELFF. DNA for the CDR3: TGTGCCAGCAGCCCGGACAGGAGGGAAGGCGGGGAGCTGTTTTTT.

The genes are TRBV12-5 and TRBJ2-7; TRBD1 might be the D (6 bases). CDR1 is LGHNT, CDR2 FRNRAP, per germline. The V and J ends lost 6 bases and 2 bases respectively, with 14 bases between them. The CDR3 contains 14 residues. CDR3 nucleotide sequence: TGTGCTAGTGGAGTGACAGGACGGCCCTACGAGCAGTACTTC. It encodes CASGVTGRPYEQYF.

The genes are TRBV28 and TRBJ2-7; D might be TRBD1 (5 bases). The V and J ends lost 2 bases and 0 bases respectively, with 11 bases between them. This CDR3 is 15 amino acids long. In germline, CDR1 is MDHEN, CDR2 SYDVKM. Here the CDR3 reads CASSLIVRASYEQYF. The CDR3 coding sequence is TGTGCCAGCAGTTTAATAGTCAGGGCCTCCTACGAGCAGTACTTC.

The CDR3 sequence: CASSLGLGQPNTGELFF. The CDR3 region has the DNA TGCGCCAGCAGCTTGGGACTAGGACAACCGAACACCGGGGAGCTGTTTTTT. This chain joins TRBV5-1 and TRBJ2-2; TRBD2 is a possible D gene (6 bases). This CDR3 spans 17 amino acids. Germline-derived CDR1 and CDR2 are SGHRS and YFSETQ. The ends were cut back, 0 bases at V and 0 bases at J, with 12 bases in the middle.

This chain connects TRBV9 to TRBJ1-2, with 9 nucleotides matching TRBD1. This CDR3 comprises 14 residues. CDR1 is SGDLS and CDR2 is YYNGEE in the germline V gene. V was pared by 3 bases and J by 4 bases, with 4 bases of the junction left unmatched. For the CDR3, the DNA is TGTGCCAGCAGCGAACAGGGGGCGCGCTATGGCTACACCTTC. Encoded protein: CASSEQGARYGYTF.

The chain combines TRBV9 with TRBJ2-2; a possible D gene is TRBD1 (5 bases). The CDR3 is 17 amino acids. V shed 0 bases and J shed 4 bases, with 16 bases lying between them. Germline CDR1 and CDR2: SGDLS and YYNGEE. The CDR3 loop is CASSVDRSKGFTGELFF. The DNA for the CDR3 is TGTGCCAGCAGCGTAGACAGGTCCAAGGGGTTCACCGGGGAGCTGTTTTTT.